This record concerns one T cell receptor (beta chain) sequence. This specimen comes from a study of blood T cell repertoires in COVID-19. Study background: Samples representing acute and convalescent COVID-19 were sourced from the United States, Italy and Spain.

Methods used by the authors: Estimation of nucleated cell counts relied on the amplification of reference gene primers. Sequencing was performed with immunoSEQ multiplex PCR; in TCRdb, only in-frame clones are kept and a portion is missing. Clone size and the V and J calls come from that table; the DNA yielded D and trimming. The sample includes approximately 150,000 clones, approximately 80% of them seen just once. Per the germline V gene, CDR1 is SGHKS and CDR2 is YYEKEE (reference sequence). Trimming at V came to 4 bases and at J to 0 bases, leaving 4 bases not matched to a gene. This CDR3 is 14 amino acids long.

The chain employs TRBV5-5 and TRBJ2-7; 7 bases map to TRBD1. Specimen: peripheral blood. This receptor was obtained from a woman aged 55-70 years with acute or convalescent COVID-19. The CDR3 DNA reads as TGTGCCAGCAGCCAGGGGGTTGGCTCCTACGAGCAGTACTTC. Encoded protein: CASSQGVGSYEQYF.